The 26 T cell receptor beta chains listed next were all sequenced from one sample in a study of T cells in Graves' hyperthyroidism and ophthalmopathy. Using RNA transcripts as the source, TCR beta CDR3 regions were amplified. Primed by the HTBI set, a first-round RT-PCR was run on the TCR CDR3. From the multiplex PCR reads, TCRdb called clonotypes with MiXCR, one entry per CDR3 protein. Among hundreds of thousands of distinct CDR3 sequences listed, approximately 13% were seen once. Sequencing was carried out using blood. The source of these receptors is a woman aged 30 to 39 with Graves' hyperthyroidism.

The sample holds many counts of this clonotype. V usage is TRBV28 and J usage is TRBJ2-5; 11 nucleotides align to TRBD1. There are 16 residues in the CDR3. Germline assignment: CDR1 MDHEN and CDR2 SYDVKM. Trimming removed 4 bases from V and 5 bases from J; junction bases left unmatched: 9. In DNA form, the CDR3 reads TGTGCCAGCAGTTCCGGGACAGGGGGTTTTGGGGAGACCCAGTACTTC. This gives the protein CASSSGTGGFGETQYF.

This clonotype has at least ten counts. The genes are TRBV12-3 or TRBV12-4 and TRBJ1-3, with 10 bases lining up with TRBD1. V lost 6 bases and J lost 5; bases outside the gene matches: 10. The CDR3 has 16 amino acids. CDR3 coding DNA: TGTGCCAGCAGGACCGCCGGGACAGGGGAGCGAAACACCATATATTTT. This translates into CASRTAGTGERNTIYF.

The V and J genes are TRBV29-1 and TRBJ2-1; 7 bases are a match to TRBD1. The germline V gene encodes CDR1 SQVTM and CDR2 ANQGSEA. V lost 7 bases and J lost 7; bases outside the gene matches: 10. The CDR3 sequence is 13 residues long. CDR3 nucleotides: TGCAGCGGTGCCCGGGACAGAAAGAATGAGCAGTTCTTC. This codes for CSGARDRKNEQFF.

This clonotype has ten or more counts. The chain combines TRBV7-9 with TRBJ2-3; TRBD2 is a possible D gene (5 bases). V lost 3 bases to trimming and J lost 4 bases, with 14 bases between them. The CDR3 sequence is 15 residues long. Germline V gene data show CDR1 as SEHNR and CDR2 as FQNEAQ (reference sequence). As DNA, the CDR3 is TGTGCCAGCAGCTTCACTTCCGGACTCCCAGATACGCAGTATTTT. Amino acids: CASSFTSGLPDTQYF.

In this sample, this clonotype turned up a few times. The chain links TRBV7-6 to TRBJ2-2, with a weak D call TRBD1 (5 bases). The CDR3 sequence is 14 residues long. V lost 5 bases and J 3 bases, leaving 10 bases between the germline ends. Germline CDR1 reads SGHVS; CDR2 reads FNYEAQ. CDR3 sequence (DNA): TGTGCCAGCAGCCCGACAGCCTACACCGGGGAGCTGTTTTTT. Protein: CASSPTAYTGELFF.

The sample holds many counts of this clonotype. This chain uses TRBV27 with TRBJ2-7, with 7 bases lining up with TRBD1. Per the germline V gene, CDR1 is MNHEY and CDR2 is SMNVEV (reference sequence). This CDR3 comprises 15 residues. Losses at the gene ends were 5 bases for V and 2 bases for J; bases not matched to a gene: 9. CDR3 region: CASSLRTGDTYEQYF. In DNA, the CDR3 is TGTGCCAGCAGTCTAAGGACAGGTGATACCTACGAGCAGTACTTC.

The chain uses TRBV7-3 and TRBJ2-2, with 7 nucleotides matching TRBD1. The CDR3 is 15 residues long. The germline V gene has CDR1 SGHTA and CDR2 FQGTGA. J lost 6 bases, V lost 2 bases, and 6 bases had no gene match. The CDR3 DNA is TGTGCCAGCAGCTTACCCCGACAGGGTCCCGGGGAGCTGTTTTTT. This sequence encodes CASSLPRQGPGELFF.

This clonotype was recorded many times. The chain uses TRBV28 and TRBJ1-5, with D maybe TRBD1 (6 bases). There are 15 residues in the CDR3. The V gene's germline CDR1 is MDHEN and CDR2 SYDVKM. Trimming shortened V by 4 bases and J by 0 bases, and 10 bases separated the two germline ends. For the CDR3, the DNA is TGTGCCAGCAGTTCTGGACAGATTAGCAATCAGCCCCAGCATTTT. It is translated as CASSSGQISNQPQHF.

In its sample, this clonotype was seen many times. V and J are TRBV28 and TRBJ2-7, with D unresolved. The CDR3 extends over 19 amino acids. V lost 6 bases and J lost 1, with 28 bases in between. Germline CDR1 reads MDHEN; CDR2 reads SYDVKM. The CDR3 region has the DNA TGTGCCAGCAGCTCCTCCCCGCTGCCGGAGAGGATCTGGTCCTACGAGCAGTACTTC. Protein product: CASSSSPLPERIWSYEQYF.

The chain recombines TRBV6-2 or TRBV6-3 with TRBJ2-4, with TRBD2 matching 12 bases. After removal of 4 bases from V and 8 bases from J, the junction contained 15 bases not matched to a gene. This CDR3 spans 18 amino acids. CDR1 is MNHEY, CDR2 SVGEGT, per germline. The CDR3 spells CASSSPTLKLAGGDIQYF. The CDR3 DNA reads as TGTGCCAGCAGTTCACCCACGCTTAAACTAGCGGGAGGAGACATTCAGTACTTC.

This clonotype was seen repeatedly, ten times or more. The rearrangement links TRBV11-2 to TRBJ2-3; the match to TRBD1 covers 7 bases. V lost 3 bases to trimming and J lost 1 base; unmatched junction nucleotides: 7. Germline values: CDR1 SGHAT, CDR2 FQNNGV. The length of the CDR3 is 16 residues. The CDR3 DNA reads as TGTGCCAGCAGCTTGGGGGACAGACCAGGCACAGATACGCAGTATTTT. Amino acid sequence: CASSLGDRPGTDTQYF.

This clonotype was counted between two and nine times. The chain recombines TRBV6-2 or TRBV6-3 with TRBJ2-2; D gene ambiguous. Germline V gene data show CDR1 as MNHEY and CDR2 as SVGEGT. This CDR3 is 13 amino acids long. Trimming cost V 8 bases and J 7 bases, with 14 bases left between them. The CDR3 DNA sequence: TGTGCCAGCGCCGAAATTTGGGGCGGGGAGCTGTTTTTT. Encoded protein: CASAEIWGGELFF.

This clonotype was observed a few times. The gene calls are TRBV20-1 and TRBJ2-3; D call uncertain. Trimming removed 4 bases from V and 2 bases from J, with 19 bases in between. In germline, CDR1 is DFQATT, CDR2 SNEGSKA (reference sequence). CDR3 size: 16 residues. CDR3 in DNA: TGCAGTGCTACCCCCCTGAAGGCCCGAACCACAGATACGCAGTATTTT. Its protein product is CSATPLKARTTDTQYF.

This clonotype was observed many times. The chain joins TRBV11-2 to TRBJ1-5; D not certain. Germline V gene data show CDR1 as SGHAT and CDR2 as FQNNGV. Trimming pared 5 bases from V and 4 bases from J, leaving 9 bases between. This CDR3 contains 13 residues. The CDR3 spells CASSAKINQPQHF. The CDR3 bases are TGTGCCAGCAGCGCCAAGATTAATCAGCCCCAGCATTTT.

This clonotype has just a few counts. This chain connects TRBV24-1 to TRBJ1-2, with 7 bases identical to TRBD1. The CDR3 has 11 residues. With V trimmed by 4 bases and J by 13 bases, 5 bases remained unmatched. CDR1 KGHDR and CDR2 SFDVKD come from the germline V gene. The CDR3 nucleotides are TGTGCCACCAGTGACGACAGGGCCCTCACCTTC. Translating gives CATSDDRALTF.

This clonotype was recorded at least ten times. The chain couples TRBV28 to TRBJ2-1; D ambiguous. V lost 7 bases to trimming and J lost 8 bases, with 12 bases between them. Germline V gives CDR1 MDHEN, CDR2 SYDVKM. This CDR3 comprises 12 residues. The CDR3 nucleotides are TGTGCCAGCATTTCCCGGTACGATGAGCAGTTCTTC. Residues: CASISRYDEQFF.

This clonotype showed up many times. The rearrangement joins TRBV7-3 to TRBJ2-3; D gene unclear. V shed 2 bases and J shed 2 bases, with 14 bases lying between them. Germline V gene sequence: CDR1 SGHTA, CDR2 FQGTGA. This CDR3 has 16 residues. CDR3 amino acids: CASSLLPTQHTDTQYF. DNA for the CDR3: TGTGCCAGCAGCTTATTGCCTACCCAGCACACAGATACGCAGTATTTT.

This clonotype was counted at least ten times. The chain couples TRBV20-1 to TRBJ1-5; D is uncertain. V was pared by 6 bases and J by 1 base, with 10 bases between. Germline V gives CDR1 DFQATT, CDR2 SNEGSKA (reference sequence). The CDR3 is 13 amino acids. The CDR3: CSARPSSNQPQHF. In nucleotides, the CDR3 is TGCAGTGCGAGACCTTCGAGCAATCAGCCCCAGCATTTT.

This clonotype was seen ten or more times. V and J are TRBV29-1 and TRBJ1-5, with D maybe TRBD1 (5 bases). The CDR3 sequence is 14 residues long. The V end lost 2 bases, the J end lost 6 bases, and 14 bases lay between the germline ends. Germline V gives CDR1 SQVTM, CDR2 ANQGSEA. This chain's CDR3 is CSVEWGDNGQPQHF. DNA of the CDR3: TGCAGCGTTGAATGGGGGGATAACGGTCAGCCCCAGCATTTT.

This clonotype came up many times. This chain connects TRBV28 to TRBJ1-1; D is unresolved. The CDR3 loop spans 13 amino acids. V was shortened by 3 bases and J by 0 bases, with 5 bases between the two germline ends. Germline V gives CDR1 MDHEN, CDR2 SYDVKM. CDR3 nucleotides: TGTGCCAGCAGTTTTTTCGTGAACACTGAAGCTTTCTTT. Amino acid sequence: CASSFFVNTEAFF.

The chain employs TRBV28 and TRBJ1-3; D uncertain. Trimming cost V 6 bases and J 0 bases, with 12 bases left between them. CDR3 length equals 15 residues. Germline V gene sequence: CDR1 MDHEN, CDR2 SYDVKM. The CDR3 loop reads CASSQVIPSGNTIYF. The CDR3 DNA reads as TGTGCCAGCAGCCAGGTTATCCCCTCTGGAAACACCATATATTTT.

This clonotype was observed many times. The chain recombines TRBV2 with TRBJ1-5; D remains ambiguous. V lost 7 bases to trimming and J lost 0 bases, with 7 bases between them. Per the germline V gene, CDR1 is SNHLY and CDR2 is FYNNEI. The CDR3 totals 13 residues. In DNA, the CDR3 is TGTGCCAGCATCGACAATAGCAATCAGCCCCAGCATTTT. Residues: CASIDNSNQPQHF.

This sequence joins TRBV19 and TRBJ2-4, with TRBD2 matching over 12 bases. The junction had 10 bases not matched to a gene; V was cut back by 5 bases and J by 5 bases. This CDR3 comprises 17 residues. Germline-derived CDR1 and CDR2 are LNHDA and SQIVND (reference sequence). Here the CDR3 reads CASSAKLAGGPQNIQYF. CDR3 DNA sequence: TGTGCCAGTAGTGCCAAACTAGCGGGAGGACCCCAAAACATTCAGTACTTC.

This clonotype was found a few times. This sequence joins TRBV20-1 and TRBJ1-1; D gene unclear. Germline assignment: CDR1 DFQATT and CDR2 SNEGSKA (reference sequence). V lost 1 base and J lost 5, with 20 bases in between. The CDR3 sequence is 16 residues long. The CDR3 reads CSARGGYEIPRTEAFF. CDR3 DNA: TGCAGTGCTAGAGGAGGGTATGAGATTCCTCGTACTGAAGCTTTCTTT.

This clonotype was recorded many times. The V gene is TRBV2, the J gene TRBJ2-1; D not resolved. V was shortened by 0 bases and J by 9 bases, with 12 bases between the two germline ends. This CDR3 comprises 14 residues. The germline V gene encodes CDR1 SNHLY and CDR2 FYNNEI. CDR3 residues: CASSEALPWREQFF. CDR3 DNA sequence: TGTGCCAGCAGTGAAGCGCTTCCGTGGCGTGAGCAGTTCTTC.

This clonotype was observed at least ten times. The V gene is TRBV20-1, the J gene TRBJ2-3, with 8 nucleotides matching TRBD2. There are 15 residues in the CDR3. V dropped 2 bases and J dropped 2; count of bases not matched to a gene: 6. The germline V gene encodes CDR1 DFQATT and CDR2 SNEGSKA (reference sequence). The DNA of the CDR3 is TGCAGTGCTAGAAGGCGGGAGGATATCACAGATACGCAGTATTTT. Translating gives CSARRREDITDTQYF.